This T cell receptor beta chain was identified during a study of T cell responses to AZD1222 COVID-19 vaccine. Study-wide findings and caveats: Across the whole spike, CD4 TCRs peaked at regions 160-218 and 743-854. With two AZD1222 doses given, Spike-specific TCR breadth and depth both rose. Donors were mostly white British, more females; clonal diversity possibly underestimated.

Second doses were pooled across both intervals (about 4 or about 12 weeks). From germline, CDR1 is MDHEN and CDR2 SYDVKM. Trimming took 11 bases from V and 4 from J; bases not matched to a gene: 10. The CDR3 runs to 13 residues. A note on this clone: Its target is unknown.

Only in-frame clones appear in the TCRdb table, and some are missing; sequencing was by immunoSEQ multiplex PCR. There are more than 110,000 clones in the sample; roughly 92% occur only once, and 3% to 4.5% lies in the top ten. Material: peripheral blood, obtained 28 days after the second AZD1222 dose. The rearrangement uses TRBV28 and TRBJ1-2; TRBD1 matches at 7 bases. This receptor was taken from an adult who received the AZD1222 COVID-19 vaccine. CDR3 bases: TGTGCCTCTGGGGACAGTGCCCGCTATGGCTACACCTTC. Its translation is CASGDSARYGYTF.